These 21 T cell receptor beta chains share one sample of origin, sequenced in a study of blood T cell repertoires in COVID-19. Method: immunoSEQ multiplex PCR; TCRdb's copy keeps in-frame clones and lacks some. The table includes some 87,000 clones, about four fifths detected once. Sample: peripheral blood. These receptors were collected from a human donor in a cohort sampled during active COVID-19.

Only one count was recorded for this clone. The rearrangement links TRBV25-1 to TRBJ1-4; 11 bases align to TRBD1. Germline V gene sequence: CDR1 MGHDK, CDR2 SYGVNS. The CDR3 totals 16 residues. J gave up 7 bases and V 3 bases, and 7 bases lay outside the gene matches. This chain's CDR3 is CASSEGTGTGGEKLFF. CDR3 DNA: TGTGCCAGCAGTGAGGGGACCGGGACAGGGGGTGAAAAACTGTTTTTT. The full variable domain, with the rest looked up from reference TRBV25-1 and TRBJ1-4, is EADIYQTPRYLVIGTGKKITLECSQTMGHDKMYWYQQDPGMELHLIHYSYGVNSTEKGDLSSESTVSRIRTEHFPLTLESARPSHTSQYLCASSEGTGTGGEKLFFGSGTQLSVL.

The chain recombines TRBV5-8 with TRBJ1-5, with 7 nucleotides matching TRBD1. Looked up from germline, CDR1 is SGHTS and CDR2 is YDEGEE. V gave up 6 bases and J gave up 0 bases; unmatched junction bases: 12. The CDR3 has 17 residues. CDR3 coding DNA: TGTGCCAGCACATGGACAGGCTCCGGCTATAGCAATCAGCCCCAGCATTTT. This sequence encodes CASTWTGSGYSNQPQHF.

The chain employs TRBV5-1 and TRBJ2-7; D is possibly TRBD1 (6 bases). The germline CDR1 and CDR2 sequences are SGHRS and YFSETQ. The length of the CDR3 is 14 residues. Trimming took off 1 base at V and 6 bases at J, with 14 bases between the two ends. The CDR3 protein is CASSLIVRGSEQYF. CDR3 nucleotides: TGCGCCAGCAGCTTGATAGTCAGGGGAAGCGAGCAGTACTTC. Full variable domain (missing parts from reference TRBV5-1 and TRBJ2-7): KAGVTQTPRYLIKTRGQQVTLSCSPISGHRSVSWYQQTPGQGLQFLFEYFSETQRNKGNFPGRFSGRQFSNSRSEMNVSTLELGDSALYLCASSLIVRGSEQYFGPGTRLTVT.

The chain combines TRBV7-9 with TRBJ2-5; 8 positions agree with TRBD2. The CDR3 length is 18 residues. The germline V gene encodes CDR1 SEHNR and CDR2 FQNEAQ (reference sequence). V lost 1 base to trimming and J lost 0 bases; unmatched junction nucleotides: 10. In DNA form, the CDR3 reads TGTGCCAGCAGCTTAGGGGGGACTAGACAAGACTACCAAGAGACCCAGTACTTC. Protein product: CASSLGGTRQDYQETQYF.

The chain couples TRBV27 to TRBJ2-1; D possibly corresponds to TRBD2 (5 bases). Germline values: CDR1 MNHEY, CDR2 SMNVEV (reference sequence). The CDR3 runs to 14 residues. V shed 9 bases and J shed 5 bases, with 17 bases lying between them. CDR3 region: CARCSGPSHNEQFF. Here the CDR3 DNA reads TGTGCCAGGTGCAGCGGCCCCAGTCACAATGAGCAGTTCTTC.

The J gene is TRBJ1-6, the V gene TRBV7-9, with TRBD1 matching 8 bases. Germline trimming cut 1 base from V and 10 bases from J; bases unmatched to any gene: 9. The CDR3 sequence is 16 residues long. The germline gives CDR1 SEHNR, CDR2 FQNEAQ (reference sequence). The CDR3 DNA sequence: TGTGCCAGCAGCTTAGGGCAGGGGGCGGCTGGATCACCCCTCCACTTT. Its translation is CASSLGQGAAGSPLHF. Full variable domain (rest looked up from reference TRBV7-9 and TRBJ1-6): DTGVSQNPRHKITKRGQNVTFRCDPISEHNRLYWYRQTLGQGPEFLTYFQNEAQLEKSRLLSDRFSAERPKGSFSTLEIQRTEQGDSAMYLCASSLGQGAAGSPLHFGNGTRLTVT.

For the CDR3, the DNA is TGTGCCAGCAGCACCACGCCGCAGGGACTTCAGCCCCAGCATTTT. It specifies CASSTTPQGLQPQHF. V is TRBV3-1 (or the pseudogene TRBV3-2) and J is TRBJ1-5, with D perhaps TRBD1 (5 bases). Germline-derived CDR1 and CDR2 are LGHDT and YNNKEL (reference sequence). The V end was cut by 5 bases, the J end by 6 bases, with 17 bases between. The CDR3 contains 15 residues.

Only one count was recorded for this clone. The V call is TRBV7-6, the J call TRBJ2-3; 7 nucleotides line up with TRBD1. Per the germline V gene, CDR1 is SGHVS and CDR2 is FNYEAQ. The CDR3 spans 15 residues. V gave up 3 bases and J gave up 2 bases; unmatched junction bases: 5. The CDR3 protein is CASSLDRIVTDTQYF. In DNA, the CDR3 is TGTGCCAGCAGCTTGGACAGGATTGTCACAGATACGCAGTATTTT. Complete variable domain (other parts from reference TRBV7-6 and TRBJ2-3): GAGVSQSPRYKVTKRGQDVALRCDPISGHVSLYWYRQALGQGPEFLTYFNYEAQQDKSGLPNDRFSAERPEGSISTLTIQRTEQRDSAMYRCASSLDRIVTDTQYFGPGTRLTVL.

This chain joins TRBV11-2 and TRBJ2-2; a possible D gene is TRBD1 (5 bases). The V gene's germline CDR1 is SGHAT and CDR2 FQNNGV. V dropped 1 base and J dropped 0 bases, with 6 bases sitting between them. The CDR3 loop spans 15 amino acids. CDR3 residues: CASSLVRANTGELFF. CDR3 bases: TGTGCCAGCAGCTTAGTCAGGGCGAACACCGGGGAGCTGTTTTTT.

This chain uses TRBV7-6 with TRBJ1-4, with 8 bases matching TRBD1. This CDR3 region has 14 residues. Trimming removed 6 bases from V and 8 bases from J; junction bases left unmatched: 8. CDR1 and CDR2 (germline): SGHVS, FNYEAQ. The CDR3 loop is CASSQGQGREKLFF. In DNA, the CDR3 is TGTGCCAGCAGTCAAGGACAGGGACGAGAAAAACTGTTTTTT.

The chain couples TRBV27 to TRBJ2-1; perhaps TRBD1 as D (6 bases). This CDR3 has 13 amino acids. Trimming took off 6 bases at V and 8 bases at J, with 14 bases between the two ends. In germline, CDR1 is MNHEY, CDR2 SMNVEV (reference sequence). The CDR3 bases are TGTGCCAGCAGCCGGGGCAGGGGCTATGAGCAGTTCTTC. This translates into CASSRGRGYEQFF.

This clone has just a few counts. V gene TRBV5-1 combines with J gene TRBJ1-1; a weak D match, TRBD1 (5 bases). Per the germline V gene, CDR1 is SGHRS and CDR2 is YFSETQ. Between the trimmed V and J ends, which lost 4 bases and 4 bases, there was a span of 17 bases. CDR3 length: 15 amino acids. The CDR3 nucleotides are TGCGCCAGCAGCCAGTTCCGGGGGGAGTCCACTGAAGCTTTCTTT. It is translated as CASSQFRGESTEAFF.

The CDR3 here is CASSLALPYEQYF. CDR3 nucleotides: TGTGCCAGCAGCTTGGCCCTCCCCTACGAGCAGTACTTC. This sequence joins TRBV5-5 and TRBJ2-7; D is undetermined. CDR1 and CDR2 (germline): SGHKS, YYEKEE (reference sequence). The CDR3 loop spans 13 amino acids. Trimming took 0 bases from V and 2 from J, leaving 6 bases between them. The full variable domain, its missing parts supplied by reference TRBV5-5 and TRBJ2-7, is DAGVTQSPTHLIKTRGQQVTLRCSPISGHKSVSWYQQVLGQGPQFIFQYYEKEERGRGNFPDRFSARQFPNYSSELNVNALLLGDSALYLCASSLALPYEQYFGPGTRLTVT.

The rearrangement uses TRBV5-4 and TRBJ1-3, with TRBD1 matching over 7 bases. J gave up 3 bases and V 4 bases, and 16 bases lay outside the gene matches. CDR1 is SGHNT, CDR2 YYREEE, per germline (reference sequence). This CDR3 region has 18 residues. The DNA for the CDR3 is TGTGCCAGCAGCCTGCGCATCCCCACAGGGGCCGATGGAAACACCATATATTTT. Translated: CASSLRIPTGADGNTIYF.

This chain links TRBV10-3 with TRBJ2-7, with 10 bases lining up with TRBD2. The length of the CDR3 is 12 residues. V lost 9 bases to trimming and J lost 3 bases; unmatched junction nucleotides: 2. CDR1 is ENHRY and CDR2 is SYGVKD in the germline V gene. The CDR3 DNA reads TGTGCCATAAGGACTAGCGGCTACGAGCAGTACTTC. Its protein is CAIRTSGYEQYF.

The V gene is TRBV5-1, the J gene TRBJ2-7; TRBD2 matches 13 bases. The germline V gene encodes CDR1 SGHRS and CDR2 YFSETQ. The CDR3 is 17 residues long. The junction had 10 bases not matched to a gene; V was cut back by 1 base and J by 6 bases. The CDR3, as DNA: TGCGCCAGCAGCTTGTTTTCACTAGCGGGAGGGCTGGGCGAGCAGTACTTC. This codes for CASSLFSLAGGLGEQYF.

V usage is TRBV10-3 and J usage is TRBJ1-1, with D perhaps TRBD1 (6 bases). V lost 2 bases, J lost 4 bases, and 14 bases lay in between. Germline-derived CDR1 and CDR2 are ENHRY and SYGVKD. There are 15 residues in the CDR3. CDR3 nucleotides: TGTGCCATCAGTGAGCCGCGGACAGATGGCACTGAAGCTTTCTTT. Its protein product is CAISEPRTDGTEAFF.

This rearrangement joins TRBV24-1 to TRBJ2-7, with 13 bases aligning to TRBD2. V trimming: 2 bases; J trimming: 7 bases; junction bases outside the gene matches: 4. The CDR3 length is 15 residues. In germline, CDR1 is KGHDR, CDR2 SFDVKD. The CDR3 coding sequence is TGTGCCACCAGTGATTACGGACTAGCGGGAGAGGAGCAGTACTTC. This sequence encodes CATSDYGLAGEEQYF.

This chain joins TRBV24-1 and TRBJ1-1; unclear D gene. The germline V gene encodes CDR1 KGHDR and CDR2 SFDVKD. The CDR3 length is 16 residues. V lost 8 bases to trimming and J lost 0 bases, with 18 bases between them. The DNA of the CDR3 is TGTGCCACCAACGAGCGATCCCGCTCATTGAACACTGAAGCTTTCTTT. Translated: CATNERSRSLNTEAFF.

This clone has just one count. This rearrangement joins TRBV7-9 to TRBJ1-4; TRBD1 is a possible D gene (5 bases). Germline-derived CDR1 and CDR2 are SEHNR and FQNEAQ (reference sequence). V was shortened by 5 bases and J by 2 bases, with 18 bases between the two germline ends. CDR3 length: 17 amino acids. In DNA, the CDR3 is TGTGCCAGCAGCACACCCCGGGCGGGGGTTACTAATGAAAAACTGTTTTTT. Protein sequence: CASSTPRAGVTNEKLFF.

The chain recombines TRBV9 with TRBJ2-1; 7 nucleotides match TRBD2. V was pared by 0 bases and J by 4 bases, with 4 bases of the junction left unmatched. Per germline, CDR1 SGDLS and CDR2 YYNGEE. The CDR3 runs 15 residues. Written as DNA, the CDR3 is TGTGCCAGCAGCGTAGGGGAGGGCCTTTACAATGAGCAGTTCTTC. Translated, it gives CASSVGEGLYNEQFF.